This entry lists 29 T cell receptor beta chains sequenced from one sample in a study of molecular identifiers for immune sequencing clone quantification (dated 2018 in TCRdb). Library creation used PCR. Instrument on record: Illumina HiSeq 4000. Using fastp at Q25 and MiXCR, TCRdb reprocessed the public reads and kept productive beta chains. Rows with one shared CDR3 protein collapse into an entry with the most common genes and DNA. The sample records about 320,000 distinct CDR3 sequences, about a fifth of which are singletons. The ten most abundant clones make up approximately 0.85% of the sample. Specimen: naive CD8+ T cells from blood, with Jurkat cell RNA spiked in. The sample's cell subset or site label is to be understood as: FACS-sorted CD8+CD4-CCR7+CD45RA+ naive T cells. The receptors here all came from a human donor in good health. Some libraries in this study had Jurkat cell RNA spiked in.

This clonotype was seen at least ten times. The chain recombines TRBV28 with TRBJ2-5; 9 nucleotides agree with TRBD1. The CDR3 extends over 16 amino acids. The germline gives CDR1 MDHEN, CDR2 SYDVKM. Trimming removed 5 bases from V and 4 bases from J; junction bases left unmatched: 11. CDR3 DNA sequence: TGTGCCAGCAGTGTCGGGAGATACAGGGGGCGAGAGACCCAGTACTTC. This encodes CASSVGRYRGRETQYF.

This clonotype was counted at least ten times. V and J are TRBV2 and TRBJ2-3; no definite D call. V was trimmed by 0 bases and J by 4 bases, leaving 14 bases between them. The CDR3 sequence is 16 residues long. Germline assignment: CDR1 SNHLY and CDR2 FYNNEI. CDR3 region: CASSEALLAESDTQYF. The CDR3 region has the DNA TGTGCCAGCAGTGAAGCGCTTCTGGCGGAATCAGATACGCAGTATTTT.

The CDR3 region has the DNA TGTGCCAGCGCGAACGGGGCGATGCTCGGGGAGCTGTTTTTT. It specifies CASANGAMLGELFF. The V and J genes are TRBV9 and TRBJ2-2; D may match TRBD1 or TRBD2 (5 bases each). The CDR3 contains 14 residues. Trimming took 7 bases from V and 7 from J, leaving 17 bases between them. Per the germline V gene, CDR1 is SGDLS and CDR2 is YYNGEE.

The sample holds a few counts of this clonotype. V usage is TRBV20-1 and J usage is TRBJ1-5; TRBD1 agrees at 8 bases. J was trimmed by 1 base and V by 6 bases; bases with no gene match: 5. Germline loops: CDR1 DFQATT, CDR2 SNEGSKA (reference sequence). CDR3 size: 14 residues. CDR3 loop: CSAEDRASNQPQHF. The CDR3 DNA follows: TGCAGTGCAGAGGACAGGGCCAGCAATCAGCCCCAGCATTTT.

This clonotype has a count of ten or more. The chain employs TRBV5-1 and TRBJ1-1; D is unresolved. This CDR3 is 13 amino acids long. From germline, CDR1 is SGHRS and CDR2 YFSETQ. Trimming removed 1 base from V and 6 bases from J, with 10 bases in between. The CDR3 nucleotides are TGCGCCAGCAGCTTGACGGGGTTCGCTGAAGCTTTCTTT. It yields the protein CASSLTGFAEAFF.

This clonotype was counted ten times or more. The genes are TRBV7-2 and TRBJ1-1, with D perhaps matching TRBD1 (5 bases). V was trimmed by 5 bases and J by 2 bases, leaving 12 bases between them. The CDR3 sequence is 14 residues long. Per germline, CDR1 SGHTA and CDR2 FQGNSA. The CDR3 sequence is CASSRYTGNTEAFF. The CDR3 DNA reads TGTGCCAGCAGCCGATATACAGGAAACACTGAAGCTTTCTTT.

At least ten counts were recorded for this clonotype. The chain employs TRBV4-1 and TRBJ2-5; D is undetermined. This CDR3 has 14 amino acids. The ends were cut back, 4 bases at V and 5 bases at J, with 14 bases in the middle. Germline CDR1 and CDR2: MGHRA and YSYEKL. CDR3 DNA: TGCGCCAGCAGCCCAGAGAGTCGGTGGGAGACCCAGTACTTC. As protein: CASSPESRWETQYF.

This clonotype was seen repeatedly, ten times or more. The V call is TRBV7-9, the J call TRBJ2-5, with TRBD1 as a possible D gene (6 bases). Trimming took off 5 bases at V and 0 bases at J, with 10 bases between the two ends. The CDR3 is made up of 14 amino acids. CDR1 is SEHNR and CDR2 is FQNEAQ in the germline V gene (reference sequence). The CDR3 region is CASSGGQYQETQYF. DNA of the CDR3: TGTGCCAGCAGCGGAGGACAGTACCAAGAGACCCAGTACTTC.

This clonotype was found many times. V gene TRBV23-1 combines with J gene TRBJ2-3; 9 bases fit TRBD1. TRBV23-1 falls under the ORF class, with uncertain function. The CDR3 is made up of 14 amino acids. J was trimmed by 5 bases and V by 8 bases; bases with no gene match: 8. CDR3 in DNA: TGCGCCAGCCACCCGGGACAGGGTTTAGATACGCAGTATTTT. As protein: CASHPGQGLDTQYF.

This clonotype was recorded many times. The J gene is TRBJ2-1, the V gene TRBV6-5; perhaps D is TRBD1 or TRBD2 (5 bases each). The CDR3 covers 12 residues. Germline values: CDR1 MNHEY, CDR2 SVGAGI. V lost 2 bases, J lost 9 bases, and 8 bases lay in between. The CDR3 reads CASSYRDGEQFF. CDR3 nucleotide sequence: TGTGCCAGCAGTTACCGGGACGGTGAGCAGTTCTTC.

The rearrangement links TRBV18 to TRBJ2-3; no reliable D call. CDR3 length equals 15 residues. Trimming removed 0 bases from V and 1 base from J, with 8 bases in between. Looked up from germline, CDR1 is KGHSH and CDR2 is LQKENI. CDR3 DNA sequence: TGTGCCAGCTCACCACCGTCATGGGGCACAGATACGCAGTATTTT. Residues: CASSPPSWGTDTQYF.

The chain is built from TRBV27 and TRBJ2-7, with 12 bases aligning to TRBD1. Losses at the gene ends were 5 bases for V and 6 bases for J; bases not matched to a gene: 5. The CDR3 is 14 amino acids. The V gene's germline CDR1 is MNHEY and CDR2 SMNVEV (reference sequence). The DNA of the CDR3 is TGTGCCAGCAGTCTCGGGACAGGGGGCGTCGAGCAGTACTTC. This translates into CASSLGTGGVEQYF.

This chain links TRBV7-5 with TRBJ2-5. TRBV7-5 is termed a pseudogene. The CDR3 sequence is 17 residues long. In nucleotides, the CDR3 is TGTATCTCCGTGCCGGAAGTTCTTGGACTAGCCAGAGAGACCCAGTACTTC. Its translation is CISVPEVLGLARETQYF.

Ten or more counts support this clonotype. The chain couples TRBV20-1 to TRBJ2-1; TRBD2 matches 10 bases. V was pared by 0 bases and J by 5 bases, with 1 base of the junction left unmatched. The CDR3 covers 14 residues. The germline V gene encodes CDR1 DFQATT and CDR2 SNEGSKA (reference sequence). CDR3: CSARELAGNNEQFF. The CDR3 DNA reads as TGCAGTGCTAGAGAACTAGCGGGGAACAATGAGCAGTTCTTC.

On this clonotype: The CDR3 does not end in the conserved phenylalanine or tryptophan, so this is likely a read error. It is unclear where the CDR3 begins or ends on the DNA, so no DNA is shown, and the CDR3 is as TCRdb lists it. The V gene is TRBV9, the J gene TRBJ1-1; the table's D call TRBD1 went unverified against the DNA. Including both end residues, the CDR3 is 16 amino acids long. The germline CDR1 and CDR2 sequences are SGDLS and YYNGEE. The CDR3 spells CASSLHGYRTNTEASL.

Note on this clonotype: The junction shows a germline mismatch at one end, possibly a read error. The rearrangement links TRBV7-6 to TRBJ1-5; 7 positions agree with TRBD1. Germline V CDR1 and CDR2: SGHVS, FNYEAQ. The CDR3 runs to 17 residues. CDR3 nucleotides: TGTACCAGCAGCTTAGGGGGCCCGGGGGACAGCAATCAGCCCCAGCATTTT. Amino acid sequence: CTSSLGGPGDSNQPQHF.

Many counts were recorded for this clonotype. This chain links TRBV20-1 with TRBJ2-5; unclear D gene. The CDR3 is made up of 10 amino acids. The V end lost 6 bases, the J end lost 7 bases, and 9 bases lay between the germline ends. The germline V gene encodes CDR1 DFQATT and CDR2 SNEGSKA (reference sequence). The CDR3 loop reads CSAPQRTQYF. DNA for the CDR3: TGCAGTGCCCCCCAGCGGACCCAGTACTTC.

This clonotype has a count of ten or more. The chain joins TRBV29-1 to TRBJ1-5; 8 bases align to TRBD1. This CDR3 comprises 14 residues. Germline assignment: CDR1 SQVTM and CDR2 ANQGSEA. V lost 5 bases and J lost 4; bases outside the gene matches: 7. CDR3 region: CSVTSGGANQPQHF. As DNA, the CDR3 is TGCAGCGTTACATCAGGGGGCGCGAATCAGCCCCAGCATTTT.

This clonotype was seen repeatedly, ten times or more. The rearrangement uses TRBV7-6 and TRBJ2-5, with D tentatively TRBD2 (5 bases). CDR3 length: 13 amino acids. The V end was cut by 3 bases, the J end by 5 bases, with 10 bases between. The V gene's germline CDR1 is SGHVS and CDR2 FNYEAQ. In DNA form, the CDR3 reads TGTGCCAGCAGCTTCGAGGGTTTGGAGACCCAGTACTTC. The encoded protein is CASSFEGLETQYF.

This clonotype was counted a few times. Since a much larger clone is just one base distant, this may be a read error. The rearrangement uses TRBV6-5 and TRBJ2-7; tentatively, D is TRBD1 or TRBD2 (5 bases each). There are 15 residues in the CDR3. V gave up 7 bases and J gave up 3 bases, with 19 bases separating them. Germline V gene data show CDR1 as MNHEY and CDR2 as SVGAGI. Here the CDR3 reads CASTIHVVGVYEQYF. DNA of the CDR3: TGTGCCAGCACAATACATGTAGTGGGGGTCTACGAGCAGTACTTC.

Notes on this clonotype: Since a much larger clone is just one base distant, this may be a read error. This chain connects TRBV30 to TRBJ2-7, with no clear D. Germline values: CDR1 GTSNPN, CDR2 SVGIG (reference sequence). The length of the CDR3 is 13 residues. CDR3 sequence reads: CAWSVSRSYERYF. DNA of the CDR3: TGTGCCTGGAGTGTATCCAGGTCCTACGAGCGGTACTTC.

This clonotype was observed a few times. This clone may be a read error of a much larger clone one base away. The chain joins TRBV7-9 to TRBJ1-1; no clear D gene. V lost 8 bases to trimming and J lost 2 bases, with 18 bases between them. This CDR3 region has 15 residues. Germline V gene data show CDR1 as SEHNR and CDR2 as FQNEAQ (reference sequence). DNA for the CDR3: TGTGCCAGCGGCGATGTGTCCGATCCCAACACTGAAGCTTTCTTT. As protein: CASGDVSDPNTEAFF.

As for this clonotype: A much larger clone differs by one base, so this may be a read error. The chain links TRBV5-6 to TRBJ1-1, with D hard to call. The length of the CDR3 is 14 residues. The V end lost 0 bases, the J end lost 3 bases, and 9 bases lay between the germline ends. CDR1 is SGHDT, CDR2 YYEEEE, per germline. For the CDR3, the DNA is TGTGCCAGCAGCTTGGACGGATCTGACACTGAAGCTTTCTTT. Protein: CASSLDGSDTEAFF.

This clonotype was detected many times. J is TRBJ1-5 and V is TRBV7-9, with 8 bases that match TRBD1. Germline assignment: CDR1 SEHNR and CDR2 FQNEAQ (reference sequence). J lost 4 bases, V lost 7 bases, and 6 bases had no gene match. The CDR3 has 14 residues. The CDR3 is CASTSGGPNQPQHF. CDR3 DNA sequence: TGTGCCAGCACTTCAGGGGGCCCAAATCAGCCCCAGCATTTT.

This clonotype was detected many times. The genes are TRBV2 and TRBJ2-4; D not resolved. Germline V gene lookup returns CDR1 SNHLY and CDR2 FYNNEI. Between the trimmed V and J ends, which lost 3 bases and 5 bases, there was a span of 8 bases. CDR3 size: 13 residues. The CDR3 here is CASSDLVENIQYF. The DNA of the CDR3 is TGTGCCAGCAGTGATCTGGTAGAAAACATTCAGTACTTC. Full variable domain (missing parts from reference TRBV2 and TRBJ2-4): EPEVTQTPSHQVTQMGQEVILRCVPISNHLYFYWYRQILGQKVEFLVSFYNNEISEKSEIFDDQFSVERPDGSNFTLKIRSTKLEDSAMYFCASSDLVENIQYFGAGTRLSVL.

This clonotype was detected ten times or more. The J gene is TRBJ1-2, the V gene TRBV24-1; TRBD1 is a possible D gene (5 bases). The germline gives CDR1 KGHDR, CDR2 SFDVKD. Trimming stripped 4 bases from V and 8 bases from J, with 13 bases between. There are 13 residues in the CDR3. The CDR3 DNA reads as TGTGCCACCAGTGAAGGGACGTTCCAGGGCTACACCTTC. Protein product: CATSEGTFQGYTF.

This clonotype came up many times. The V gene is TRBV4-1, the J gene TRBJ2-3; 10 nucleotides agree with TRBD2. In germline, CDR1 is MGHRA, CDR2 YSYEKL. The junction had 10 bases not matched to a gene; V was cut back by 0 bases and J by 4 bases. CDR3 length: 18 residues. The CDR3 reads CASSQEMGLAIDPDTQYF. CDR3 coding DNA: TGCGCCAGCAGCCAAGAGATGGGACTAGCGATAGACCCAGATACGCAGTATTTT.

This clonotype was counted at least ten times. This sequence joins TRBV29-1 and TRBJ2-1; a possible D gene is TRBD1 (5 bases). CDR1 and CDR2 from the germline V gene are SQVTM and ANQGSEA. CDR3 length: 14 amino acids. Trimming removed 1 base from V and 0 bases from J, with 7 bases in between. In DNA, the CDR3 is TGCAGCGTTGAAGGGACATACTCCTACAATGAGCAGTTCTTC. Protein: CSVEGTYSYNEQFF.

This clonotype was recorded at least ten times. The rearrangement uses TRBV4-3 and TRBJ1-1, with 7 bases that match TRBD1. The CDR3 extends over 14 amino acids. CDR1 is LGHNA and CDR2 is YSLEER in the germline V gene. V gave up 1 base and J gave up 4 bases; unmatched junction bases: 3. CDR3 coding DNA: TGCGCCAGCAGCCAAGGTCCAGGGGGCACTGAAGCTTTCTTT. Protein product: CASSQGPGGTEAFF.